This T cell receptor (beta chain) was obtained from a study of T-cell reconstitution after alpha-beta-depleted transplantation in children. General study results and limits: Surviving thymic progenitors and recipient T cells were the source of high TCRbeta diversity at day 60 in some patients. In patients about two months after transplant, alpha-beta T cells reportedly arose from several hundred expanded graft clones. At the one-year point after transplant, T-cell counts and TCRbeta diversity were found to come mostly from T cells that had been newly produced.

Note on this clonotype: Its antigen is unknown.

Preparation of the TCRbeta library used unique molecular identifiers. Each CDR3 protein gets one entry after TCRdb re-called the PCR reads with MiXCR. The table records hundreds of thousands of distinct CDR3 sequences, around 16% of them present only once. V lost 0 bases, J lost 4 bases, and 11 bases lay in between. This CDR3 has 15 amino acids. CDR1 is MGHRA, CDR2 YSYEKL, per germline. This chain joins TRBV4-1 and TRBJ2-3; TRBD1 might be the D (5 bases). Sequenced material: PBMCs, mostly from graft donor cells, taken 360 days after TCRalphabeta/CD19-depleted stem cell transplant. This clonotype was obtained from a boy less than two years old who had a stem cell transplant for Wiskott-Aldrich syndrome, so the T cells may come from the graft donor. CDR3 coding DNA: TGCGCCAGCAGCCAAGATCCCTCCAGGGCAGATACGCAGTATTTT. Translation: CASSQDPSRADTQYF.